These 3 T cell receptor beta chains came from one sample sequenced in a study of vaccination effects on CD4 cells after COVID-19. No antigens are known for them. Repertoires were generated with immunoSEQ multiplex PCR, while TCRdb's copy carries only in-frame clones and drops some. The table lists roughly 50,000 clones, around 67% of them singletons, with over 4.5% in the top ten. Cells that had been cultured for less than eleven days were the source of isolated CD4+ T cells. This specimen was CD4+ T cells from PBMCs cultured without peptide, taken before COVID-19 vaccination. These receptor sequences come from a human donor who received a COVID-19 vaccine.

The chain couples TRBV18 to TRBJ2-1; the D gene is possibly TRBD2 (6 bases). The CDR3 consists of 16 residues. Germline loops: CDR1 KGHSH, CDR2 LQKENI. V was cut by 4 bases and J by 5 bases, with 18 bases left in between. For the CDR3, the DNA is TGTGCCAGCTCACTCAAACTTAGCGGCGGAAACAATGAGCAGTTCTTC. Protein sequence: CASSLKLSGGNNEQFF.

The chain joins TRBV5-1 to TRBJ1-3; no definite D call. Looked up from germline, CDR1 is SGHRS and CDR2 is YFSETQ. V was clipped by 2 bases and J by 10 bases, with 10 bases between them. The CDR3 spans 12 residues. CDR3 region: CASSLDGTTIYF. The DNA of the CDR3 is TGCGCCAGCAGCTTAGACGGAACAACCATATATTTT.

The chain carries TRBV5-8 and TRBJ2-1, with 7 bases aligning to TRBD2. V dropped 3 bases and J dropped 4; count of bases not matched to a gene: 7. This CDR3 spans 15 amino acids. CDR1 is SGHTS and CDR2 is YDEGEE in the germline V gene. The CDR3 sequence: CASSSLGGGYNEQFF. The CDR3 DNA is TGTGCCAGCAGCTCCCTTGGGGGGGGGTACAATGAGCAGTTCTTC.